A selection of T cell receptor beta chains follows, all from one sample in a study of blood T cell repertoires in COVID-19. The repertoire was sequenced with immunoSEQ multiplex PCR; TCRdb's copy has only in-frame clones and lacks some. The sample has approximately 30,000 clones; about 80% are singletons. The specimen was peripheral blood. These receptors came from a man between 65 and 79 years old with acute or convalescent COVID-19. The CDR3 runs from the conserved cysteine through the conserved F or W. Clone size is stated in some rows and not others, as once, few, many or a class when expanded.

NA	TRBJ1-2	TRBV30	CAWSTRTGGYTF
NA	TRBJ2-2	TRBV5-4	CASSLISSDTGELFF
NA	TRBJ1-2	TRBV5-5	CASSLAPTGSGRGYGYTF
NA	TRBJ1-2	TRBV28	CASQTRGRGAYGYTF
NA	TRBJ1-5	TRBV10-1	CASSESRKGQGFNQPQHF
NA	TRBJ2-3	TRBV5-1	CASSLGGTSGADTQYF
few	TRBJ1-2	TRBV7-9	CASSSGLRGYTF
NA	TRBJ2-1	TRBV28	CASMRGGATSSYNEQFF
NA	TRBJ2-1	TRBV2	CASSEGDSHYNEQFF
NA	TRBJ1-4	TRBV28	CASSFPRGTGAEKLFF
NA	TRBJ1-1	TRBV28	CASITAGGSWNTEAFF
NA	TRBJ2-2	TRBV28	CASSSPGQGNTGELFF
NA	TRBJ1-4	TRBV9	CASSLGDSPYEKLFF
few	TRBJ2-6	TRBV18	CASTKPQASGYAGANVLTF
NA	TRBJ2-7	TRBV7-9	CASSPAGSGYEQYF
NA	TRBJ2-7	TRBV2	CASSGQGYEQYF
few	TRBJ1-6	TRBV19	CASSPEDRGTSPLHF
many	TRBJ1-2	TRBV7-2	CASSPMGGSEYGYTF
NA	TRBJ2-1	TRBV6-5	CASSYGSVVTYNEQFF
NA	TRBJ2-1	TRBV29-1	CSVQAILYNEQFF
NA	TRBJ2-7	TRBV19	CASSNRAIDEQYF
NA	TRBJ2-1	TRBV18	CASSPTLAGHNEQFF
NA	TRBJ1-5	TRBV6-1	CASSETVVQPQHF
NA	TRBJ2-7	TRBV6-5	CASNKPGDSSYEQYF
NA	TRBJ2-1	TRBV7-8	CASQPEDSSYNEQFF
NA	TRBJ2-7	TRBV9	CASSVEPMTGVEQYF
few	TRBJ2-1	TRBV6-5	CASSTAGGGVNEQFF
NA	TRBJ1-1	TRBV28	CASTPGLPPEAFF
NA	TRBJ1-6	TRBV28	CASRGHTDGSPLHF
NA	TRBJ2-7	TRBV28	CASSPGTSIRDEQYF
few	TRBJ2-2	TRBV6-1	CASSEAPGIGELFF
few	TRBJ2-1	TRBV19	CASSIGLAGPYNEQFF
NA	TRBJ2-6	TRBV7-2	CASSPSGGRFSGANVLTF
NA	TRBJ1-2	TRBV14	CASSQSPTGWGGYTF
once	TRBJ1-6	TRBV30	CAWTRQGNISPLHF
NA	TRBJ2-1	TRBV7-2	CASSLDQGSATAEQFF
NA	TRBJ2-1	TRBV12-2	CARRLGGGKPYNEQFF
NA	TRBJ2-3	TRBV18	CASSPQTLAGTTDTQYF
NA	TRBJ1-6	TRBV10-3	CAISEYRSPLHF
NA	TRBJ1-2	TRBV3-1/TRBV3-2	CASSLGQGYGYTF
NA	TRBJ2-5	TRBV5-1	CASSWQVQETQYF
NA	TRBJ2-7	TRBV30	CAWSPGDEQYF
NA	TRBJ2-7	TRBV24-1	CATSAGSYSYEQYF
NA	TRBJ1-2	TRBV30	CAWSVHSNYGYTF
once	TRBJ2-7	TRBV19	CASGGIDRGGHEQYF
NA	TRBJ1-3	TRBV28	CASSPSDRVNTIYF
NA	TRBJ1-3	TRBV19	CASKRGPPSSNTIYF
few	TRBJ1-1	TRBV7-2	CASSPHWGGAEAFF
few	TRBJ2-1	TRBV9	CASSEGLENEQFF
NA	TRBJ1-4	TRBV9	CASSVGSRGQNEKLFF
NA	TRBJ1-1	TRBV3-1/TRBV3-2	CASSPLCAGRMNTEAFF
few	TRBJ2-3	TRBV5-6	CASSLAPGTDTQYF
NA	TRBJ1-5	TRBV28	CASREDARNQPQHF
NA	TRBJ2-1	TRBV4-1	CASSHPRQYNEQFF
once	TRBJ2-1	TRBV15	CATSELAGNEQFF
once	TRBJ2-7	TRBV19	CASSTDRVPYEQYF
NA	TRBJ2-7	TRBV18	CASSLGQGAVEQYF
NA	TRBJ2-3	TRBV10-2	CASRPGTSGTDTQYF
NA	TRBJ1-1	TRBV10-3	CAISGLGRDTEAFF